This TCR beta chain was recovered during a study of T cells in Graves' hyperthyroidism and ophthalmopathy. General observations from the study: The authors' 13 V-J model separated ophthalmopathy from stable hyperthyroidism.

A few counts support this clonotype. Antigen specificity is unknown. RNA transcripts provided the source from which TCR beta CDR3 regions were amplified. The HTBI primer set was used in a first-round RT-PCR of the TCR CDR3. TCRdb called the multiplex PCR reads again in MiXCR, with one record for every CDR3 protein. There are 500,000 or so distinct CDR3 sequences in the sample; around 15% occur only once, and approximately 32% lies in the top ten. Germline values: CDR1 DFQATT, CDR2 SNEGSKA (reference sequence). The CDR3 totals 16 residues. V shed 0 bases, J shed 5 bases, and the junction held 7 bases outside the gene matches. The study excluded patients with uncontrolled infection, other autoimmune disease, pregnancy or lactation.

The rearrangement links TRBV20-1 to TRBJ2-2, with 9 bases aligning to TRBD2. The source material was blood. The receptor comes from a woman aged 25 to 45 with Graves' ophthalmopathy. The CDR3 protein is CSARDPVSGRTGELFF. The CDR3 nucleotides read TGCAGTGCTAGAGATCCGGTTAGCGGGAGAACCGGGGAGCTGTTTTTT.